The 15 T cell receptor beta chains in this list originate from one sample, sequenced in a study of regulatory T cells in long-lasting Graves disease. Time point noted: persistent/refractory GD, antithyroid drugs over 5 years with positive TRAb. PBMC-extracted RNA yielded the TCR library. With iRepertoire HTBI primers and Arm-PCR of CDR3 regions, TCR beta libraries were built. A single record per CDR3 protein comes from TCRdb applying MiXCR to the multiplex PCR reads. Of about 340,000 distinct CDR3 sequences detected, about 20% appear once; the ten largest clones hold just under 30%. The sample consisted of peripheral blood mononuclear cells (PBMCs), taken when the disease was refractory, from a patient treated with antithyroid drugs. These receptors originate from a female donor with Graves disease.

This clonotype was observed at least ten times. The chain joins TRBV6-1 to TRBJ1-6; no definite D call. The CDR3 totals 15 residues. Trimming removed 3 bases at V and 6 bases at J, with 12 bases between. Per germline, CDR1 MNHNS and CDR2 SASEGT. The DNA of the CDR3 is TGTGCCAGCAGTGAGATATATCCTTCTAATTCACCCCTCCACTTT. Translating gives CASSEIYPSNSPLHF.

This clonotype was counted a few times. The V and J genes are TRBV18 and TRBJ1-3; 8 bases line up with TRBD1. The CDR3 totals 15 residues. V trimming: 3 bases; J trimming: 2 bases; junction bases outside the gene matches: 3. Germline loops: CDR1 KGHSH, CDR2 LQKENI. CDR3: CASSPGTGAGNTIYF. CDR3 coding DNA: TGTGCCAGCTCACCTGGGACAGGTGCTGGAAACACCATATATTTT.

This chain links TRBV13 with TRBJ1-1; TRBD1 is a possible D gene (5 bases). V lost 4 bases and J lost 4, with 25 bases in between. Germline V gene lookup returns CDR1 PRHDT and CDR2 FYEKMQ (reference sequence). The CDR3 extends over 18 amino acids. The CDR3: CASSSTESSAGYFTEAFF. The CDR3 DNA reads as TGTGCCAGCAGCTCCACCGAAAGTTCCGCAGGGTATTTCACTGAAGCTTTCTTT.

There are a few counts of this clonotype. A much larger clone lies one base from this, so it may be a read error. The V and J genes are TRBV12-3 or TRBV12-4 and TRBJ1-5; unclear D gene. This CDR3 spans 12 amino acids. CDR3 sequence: CVSSFYTGAQHF. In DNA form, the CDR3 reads TGTGTCAGCAGTTTTTATACCGGAGCCCAGCATTTT.

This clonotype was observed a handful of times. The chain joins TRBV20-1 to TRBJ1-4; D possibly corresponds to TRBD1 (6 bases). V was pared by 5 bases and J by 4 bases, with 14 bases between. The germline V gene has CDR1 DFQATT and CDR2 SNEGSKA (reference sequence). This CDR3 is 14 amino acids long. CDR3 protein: CSASTDSFNEKLFF. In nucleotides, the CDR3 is TGCAGTGCTTCAACGGACAGCTTTAATGAAAAACTGTTTTTT.

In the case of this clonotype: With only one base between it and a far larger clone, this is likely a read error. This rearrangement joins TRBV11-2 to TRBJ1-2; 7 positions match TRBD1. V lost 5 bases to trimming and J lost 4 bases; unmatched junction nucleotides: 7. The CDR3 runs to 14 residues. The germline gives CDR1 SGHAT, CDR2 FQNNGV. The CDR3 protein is CASSGTGATYGYTF. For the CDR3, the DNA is TGTGCCAGCAGCGGTACAGGGGCCACCTATGGCTACACCTTC.

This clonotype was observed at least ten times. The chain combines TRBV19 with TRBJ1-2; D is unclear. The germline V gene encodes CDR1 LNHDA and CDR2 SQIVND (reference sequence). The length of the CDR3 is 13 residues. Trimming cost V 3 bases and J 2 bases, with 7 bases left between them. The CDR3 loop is CASSMKINYGYTF. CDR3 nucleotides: TGTGCCAGTAGTATGAAGATAAACTATGGCTACACCTTC.

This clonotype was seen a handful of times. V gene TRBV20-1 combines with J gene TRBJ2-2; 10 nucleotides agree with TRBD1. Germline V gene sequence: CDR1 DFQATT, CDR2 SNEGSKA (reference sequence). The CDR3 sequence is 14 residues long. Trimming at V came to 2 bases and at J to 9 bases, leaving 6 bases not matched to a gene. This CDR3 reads CSARPGTGVRELFF. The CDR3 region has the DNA TGCAGTGCTAGACCAGGGACAGGGGTCCGGGAGCTGTTTTTT.

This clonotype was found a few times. The CDR3 sequence is CASSQSPRGSNQPQHF. CDR3 bases: TGCGCCAGCAGCCAGAGCCCCCGGGGGAGCAATCAGCCCCAGCATTTT. This chain connects TRBV4-1 to TRBJ1-5; perhaps TRBD1 as D (5 bases). This CDR3 has 16 residues. Germline CDR1 MGHRA, CDR2 YSYEKL. Trimming took off 3 bases at V and 1 base at J, with 13 bases between the two ends.

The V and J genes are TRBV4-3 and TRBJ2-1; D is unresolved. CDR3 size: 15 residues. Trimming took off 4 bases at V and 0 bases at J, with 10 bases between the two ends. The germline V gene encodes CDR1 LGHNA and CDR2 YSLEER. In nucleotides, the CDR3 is TGCGCCAGCAGCCTTCGGGTCGGCTCCTACAATGAGCAGTTCTTC. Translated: CASSLRVGSYNEQFF.

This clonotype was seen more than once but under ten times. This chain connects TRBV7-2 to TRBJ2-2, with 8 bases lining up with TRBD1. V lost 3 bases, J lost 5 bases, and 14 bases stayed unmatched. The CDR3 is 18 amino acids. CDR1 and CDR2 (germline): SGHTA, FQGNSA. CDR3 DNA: TGTGCCAGCAGCTTTCCCAAAATACGGACAGGGCAGACCGGGGAGCTGTTTTTT. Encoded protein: CASSFPKIRTGQTGELFF.

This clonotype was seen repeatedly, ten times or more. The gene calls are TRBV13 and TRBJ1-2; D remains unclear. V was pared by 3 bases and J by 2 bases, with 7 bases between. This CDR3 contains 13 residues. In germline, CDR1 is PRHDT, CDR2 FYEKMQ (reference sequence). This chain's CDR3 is CASSLGINYGYTF. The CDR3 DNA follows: TGTGCCAGCAGCTTGGGGATAAACTATGGCTACACCTTC.

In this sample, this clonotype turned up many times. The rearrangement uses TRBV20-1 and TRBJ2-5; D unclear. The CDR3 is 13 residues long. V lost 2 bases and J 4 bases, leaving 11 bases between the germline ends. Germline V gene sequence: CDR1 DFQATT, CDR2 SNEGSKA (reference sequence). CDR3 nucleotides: TGCAGTGCTAGACGGTCGGGTTTAGAGACCCAGTACTTC. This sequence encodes CSARRSGLETQYF.

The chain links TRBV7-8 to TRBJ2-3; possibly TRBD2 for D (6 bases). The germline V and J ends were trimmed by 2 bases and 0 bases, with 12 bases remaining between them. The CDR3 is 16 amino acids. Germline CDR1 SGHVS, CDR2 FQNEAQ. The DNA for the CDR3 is TGTGCCAGCAGCTTACGTGGGGGGATGAGCACAGATACGCAGTATTTT. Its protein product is CASSLRGGMSTDTQYF. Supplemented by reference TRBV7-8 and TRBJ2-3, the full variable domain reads GAGVSQSPRYKVAKRGQDVALRCDPISGHVSLFWYQQALGQGPEFLTYFQNEAQLDKSGLPSDRFFAERPEGSVSTLKIQRTQQEDSAVYLCASSLRGGMSTDTQYFGPGTRLTVL.

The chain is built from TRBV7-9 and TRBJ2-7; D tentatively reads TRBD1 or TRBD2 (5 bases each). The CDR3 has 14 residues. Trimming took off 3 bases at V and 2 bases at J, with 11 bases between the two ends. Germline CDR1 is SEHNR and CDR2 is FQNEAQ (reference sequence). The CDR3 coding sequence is TGTGCCAGCAGCTTGGTGGGACCGACCTACGAGCAGTACTTC. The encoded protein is CASSLVGPTYEQYF.